The 16 T cell receptor beta chains presented below share a single source sample, sequenced in a study of shared clonotypes between healthy human individuals. This table comes from immunoSEQ multiplex PCR, and its TCRdb copy is limited to in-frame clones, with some not included. The repertoire includes about a million clones, around 75% of them detected once, and about 1.5% sits in the top ten. What was sequenced was memory CD4+ T cells sorted from blood. Subset: CD45RA-negative fraction. The receptors originated from a man in his late teens or twenties in good health.

In DNA, the CDR3 is TGTGCCAGCAGTGACCCGCCACAGGGTCAGAGTCAGCCCCAGCATTTT. Protein sequence: CASSDPPQGQSQPQHF. The chain links TRBV6-1 to TRBJ1-5, with a tentative D call TRBD1 (6 bases). Germline CDR1 is MNHNS and CDR2 is SASEGT. Trimming removed 3 bases at V and 6 bases at J, with 18 bases between. CDR3 size: 16 residues.

As concerns this clone: The junction departs from the called germline gene at one end, perhaps through a read error. The chain couples TRBV6-6 to TRBJ2-3, with 12 bases lining up with TRBD2. The length of the CDR3 is 16 residues. The germline V gene has CDR1 MNHNY and CDR2 SVGAGI (reference sequence). CDR3 sequence (DNA): TGCGCCAGCGGGACTAGCGGGCACACTAGCACAGATACGCAGTATTTT. Its translation: CASGTSGHTSTDTQYF.

This rearrangement joins TRBV2 to TRBJ1-3; TRBD1 might be the D (6 bases). V was pared by 5 bases and J by 0 bases, with 8 bases between. From germline, CDR1 is SNHLY and CDR2 FYNNEI. The CDR3 has 14 amino acids. The CDR3 protein is CASSRQASGNTIYF. The CDR3 DNA reads as TGTGCCAGCAGTAGACAGGCCTCTGGAAACACCATATATTTT.

J is TRBJ1-3 and V is TRBV6-1; no firm D call. V lost 2 bases, J lost 4 bases, and 6 bases lay in between. The CDR3 covers 13 residues. Germline assignment: CDR1 MNHNS and CDR2 SASEGT. CDR3 in DNA: TGTGCCAGCAGTGAAACGAGGGGAAACACCATATATTTT. Its protein product is CASSETRGNTIYF.

This chain connects TRBV6-4 to TRBJ2-2, with 14 bases lining up with TRBD2. The length of the CDR3 is 21 residues. Germline lookup yields CDR1 MRHNA and CDR2 SNTAGT. V dropped 2 bases and J dropped 3; count of bases not matched to a gene: 14. DNA for the CDR3: TGTGCCAGCAGTGACCCAACGAAAGAGACTAGCGGGGGGGCTGACACCGGGGAGCTGTTTTTT. As protein: CASSDPTKETSGGADTGELFF.

The gene calls are TRBV7-9 and TRBJ2-5, with TRBD1 matching over 7 bases. The germline V gene has CDR1 SEHNR and CDR2 FQNEAQ (reference sequence). This CDR3 comprises 15 residues. V dropped 5 bases and J dropped 2; count of bases not matched to a gene: 8. CDR3 nucleotide sequence: TGTGCCAGCAGCCTCCGGATGGGACAGCAAGAGACCCAGTACTTC. It codes for CASSLRMGQQETQYF.

This chain uses TRBV6-6 with TRBJ1-2; maybe TRBD1 (6 bases). Trimming left V 7 bases short and J 1 base short, with 10 bases between. The germline gives CDR1 MNHNY, CDR2 SVGAGI (reference sequence). This CDR3 region has 13 residues. The CDR3 reads CASTNRDNYGYTF. Written as DNA, the CDR3 is TGTGCCAGCACCAACAGGGATAACTATGGCTACACCTTC.

This chain joins TRBV5-1 and TRBJ2-7, with 9 bases fitting TRBD2. CDR3 length: 14 residues. Trimming took 5 bases from V and 1 from J; bases not matched to a gene: 4. Germline CDR1 and CDR2: SGHRS and YFSETQ. In nucleotides, the CDR3 is TGCGCCAGCAGTTTGCGGGAGGGGTCCTACGAGCAGTACTTC. It codes for CASSLREGSYEQYF. Complete variable domain (other parts from reference TRBV5-1 and TRBJ2-7): KAGVTQTPRYLIKTRGQQVTLSCSPISGHRSVSWYQQTPGQGLQFLFEYFSETQRNKGNFPGRFSGRQFSNSRSEMNVSTLELGDSALYLCASSLREGSYEQYFGPGTRLTVT.

The chain combines TRBV7-2 with TRBJ2-1, with D perhaps TRBD2 (7 bases). Trimming left V 2 bases short and J 5 bases short, with 13 bases between. This CDR3 is built from 15 residues. Germline loops: CDR1 SGHTA, CDR2 FQGNSA. This CDR3 is CASSLRGGSHNEQFF. CDR3 DNA: TGTGCCAGCAGCTTAAGGGGGGGGAGCCACAATGAGCAGTTCTTC. The full variable domain, in which reference TRBV7-2 and TRBJ2-1 provide the parts outside the CDR3, is GAGVSQSPSNKVTEKGKDVELRCDPISGHTALYWYRQSLGQGLEFLIYFQGNSAPDKSGLPSDRFSAERTGGSVSTLTIQRTQQEDSAVYLCASSLRGGSHNEQFFGPGTRLTVL.

This chain's CDR3 is CASSPGQGINSPLHF. The CDR3, as DNA: TGTGCCAGCAGCCCGGGACAGGGCATTAATTCACCCCTCCACTTT. V is TRBV7-6 and J is TRBJ1-6, with TRBD1 identical over 9 bases. The V gene end was trimmed by 5 bases and the J gene end by 6 bases; junction bases not matched to a gene: 5. Germline lookup yields CDR1 SGHVS and CDR2 FNYEAQ. The CDR3 is 15 residues long. Full variable domain (remainder filled in from reference TRBV7-6 and TRBJ1-6): GAGVSQSPRYKVTKRGQDVALRCDPISGHVSLYWYRQALGQGPEFLTYFNYEAQQDKSGLPNDRFSAERPEGSISTLTIQRTEQRDSAMYRCASSPGQGINSPLHFGNGTRLTVT.

The chain recombines TRBV6-6 with TRBJ1-3, with D tentatively TRBD1 (5 bases). Germline CDR1 is MNHNY and CDR2 is SVGAGI (reference sequence). This CDR3 is 11 amino acids long. V dropped 8 bases and J dropped 8 bases, with 10 bases sitting between them. CDR3 residues: CASGGEYTIYF. Written as DNA, the CDR3 is TGTGCCAGCGGGGGAGAATACACCATATATTTT.

Worth noting for this clone: This sample includes further DNA sequences coding for the same CDR3. The genes are TRBV18 and TRBJ2-5, with D perhaps matching TRBD1 or TRBD2 (5 bases each). The germline V gene has CDR1 KGHSH and CDR2 LQKENI. This CDR3 is built from 13 residues. With 1 base removed from V and 2 bases from J, the gap between germline ends came to 5 bases. The CDR3 loop is CASSPRGQETQYF. Written as DNA, the CDR3 is TGTGCCAGCTCACCACGGGGGCAAGAGACCCAGTACTTC.

V is TRBV18 and J is TRBJ1-2; D unclear. Deletions cut 2 bases from V and 8 bases from J, with 12 bases between. The germline gives CDR1 KGHSH, CDR2 LQKENI. The CDR3 runs to 13 residues. CDR3 coding DNA: TGTGCCAGCTCACCAGCAGCGTCGGGAGGCTACACCTTC. This codes for CASSPAASGGYTF.

The chain combines TRBV7-8 with TRBJ1-4; 9 bases fit TRBD1. The trim removed 1 base at V and 3 bases at J, leaving 9 bases unmatched. CDR3 size: 18 residues. Germline CDR1 reads SGHVS; CDR2 reads FQNEAQ. CDR3: CASSLGSRGTGPNEKLFF. For the CDR3, the DNA is TGTGCCAGCAGCTTAGGGTCAAGGGGGACAGGGCCTAATGAAAAACTGTTTTTT. Together with reference TRBV7-8 and TRBJ1-4, the CDR3 gives the full variable domain: GAGVSQSPRYKVAKRGQDVALRCDPISGHVSLFWYQQALGQGPEFLTYFQNEAQLDKSGLPSDRFFAERPEGSVSTLKIQRTQQEDSAVYLCASSLGSRGTGPNEKLFFGSGTQLSVL.

The gene calls are TRBV19 and TRBJ2-7, with D maybe TRBD2 (5 bases). CDR3 size: 15 residues. Germline V gene data show CDR1 as LNHDA and CDR2 as SQIVND (reference sequence). Trimming removed 6 bases at V and 0 bases at J, with 15 bases between. CDR3 region: CASRTTWGSSYEQYF. The CDR3 DNA follows: TGTGCCAGTAGGACTACCTGGGGTAGCTCCTACGAGCAGTACTTC.

This chain uses TRBV5-1 with TRBJ2-3; possibly TRBD1 or TRBD2 for D (6 bases each). This CDR3 spans 15 amino acids. CDR1 is SGHRS, CDR2 YFSETQ, per germline. Trimming removed 2 bases from V and 0 bases from J, with 10 bases in between. The DNA of the CDR3 is TGCGCCAGCAGCTTATCGGGGGCCAGCACAGATACGCAGTATTTT. Protein product: CASSLSGASTDTQYF.